This T cell receptor (beta chain) emerged from a study of T cell responses to AZD1222 COVID-19 vaccine (dated by TCRdb to the early 2020s). In terms of the full investigation: TCR sequencing covered over 230 trial participants: nearly 210 given two doses of AZD1222 and 26 given two doses of MenACWY control vaccine. Trial participants were enrolled by age into subgroups of 18-55, 56-69 and 70-plus years, and about 150, 27 and 61 TCR-sequenced participants, respectively, were included in these subgroups.

The CDR3 regions of human TCRbeta chains were analyzed by immunosequencing. As for how the authors treated the data: Repertoire TCRs were checked for matches against a reference library of SARS-CoV-2-specific TCRs that had been generated using the MIRA antigen-specificity platform. Breadth was defined as the fraction of unique TCRs that were SARS-CoV-2-associated, and depth was defined as the fraction of total T cells that were SARS-CoV-2-associated. Using the MIRA data, each spike-specific TCR was mapped to the spike region that the TCR reacts to and placed in a CD4 or CD8 class. Log10-transformed breadth and depth values were compared by one-way ANOVA with Sidak's multiple comparisons tests. This is the immuneACCESS table as TCRdb keeps it, with only in-frame sequences that have V and J called. A part of the clones is gone; compared with another copy, unresolved V genes explain less than half, and the rest is unexplained. From that table come the V and J calls and clone size; the DNA was used to work out D and trimming. The sample table records roughly 170,000 clones; 94% of these occur just once. Around 1.6% of the sample is in the top ten clones.

With respect to this clone: The antigen it recognizes is unknown. No quality values exist for individual bases; no much larger clone is one base distant.

CDR1 SGHRS and CDR2 YFSETQ are derived from the germline V gene. Measured from the cysteine to the phenylalanine, the CDR3 is 16 residues long. Of the read, only the CDR3 DNA is kept; its 48 bases are in frame from base 1. Compared with germline, V lacks 0 bases and J lacks 4 bases; bases without a gene match: 7. Overall results and qualifications from the work: A significant rise in spike-specific TCR breadth and depth was observed after two AZD1222 doses relative to day 0 and relative to MenACWY recipients. Epitopes outside the regions mutated in the B.1.351 and B.1.1.7 variants were reportedly recognized by nearly half of the unique spike-specific TCRs. Because no day 14 peak-response samples were available, the repertoires could be characterized only after the peak T cell response. The vaccine-associated CD4 TCRs covered the entire spike protein, and the dominant responses fell in regions 160-218 and 743-854. Participants were mostly white British and included more females than males, and it was suggested by the authors that clonal diversity may have been underestimated. Conclusions about previously exposed vaccinees are limited, since just 6 or 7 AZD1222 recipients were seropositive for SARS-CoV-2 at baseline. The 56-69-year group was small, and its depth increase did not reach significance, likely because of low power.

Explained via the paper, the time point label denotes: about 28 days (+/-7) after the second vaccine dose. Because spike-specific TCR depth and breadth did not differ between the two schedules, AZD1222 recipients who got a second dose at roughly 4 weeks were pooled with those who got a second dose at roughly 12 weeks. Vaccinee samples came from UK trials COV001 and COV002, including a single-blind randomized controlled phase 2/3 trial of AZD1222 (ChAdOx1 nCoV-19) in healthy adults. For TCRbeta chain sequencing, PBMC samples were collected from trial participants at day 0 and at day 28 after the second dose.

The chain was built from TRBV5-1 and TRBJ1-1, and 9 junctional nucleotides match TRBD1. This specimen was peripheral blood, taken 28 days after the second AZD1222 dose. This receptor was obtained from an adult who received the AZD1222 COVID-19 vaccine. CDR3 region: CASSLVQQGASTEAFF. The sequenced DNA: TGCGCCAGCAGCTTGGTACAACAGGGGGCAAGCACTGAAGCTTTCTTT.